These 17 T cell receptor beta chains originate from one sample sequenced in a study of TIL therapy for anti-PD-1-resistant metastatic lung cancer. The immunoSEQ assay was v3. Libraries were prepared by immunoSEQ multiplex PCR; TCRdb keeps only in-frame clonotypes and omits some of them. The sample records tens of thousands of clones, 80% to 90% being singletons. The time point: pre-treatment sample, taken before nivolumab and TIL therapy. This material consisted of blood, taken at baseline. The receptors were gathered from a person aged 25-85 years with non-small cell lung cancer.

The V call is TRBV27, the J call TRBJ2-7, with 11 bases lining up with TRBD2. Losses at the gene ends were 6 bases for V and 4 bases for J; bases not matched to a gene: 11. Germline-derived CDR1 and CDR2 are MNHEY and SMNVEV (reference sequence). There are 16 residues in the CDR3. CDR3 sequence: CASRDYKGLAVYEQYF. The CDR3 DNA is TGTGCCAGCAGGGACTACAAGGGACTAGCGGTTTACGAGCAGTACTTC.

This chain joins TRBV29-1 and TRBJ2-6; D gene unclear. The V and J ends lost 3 bases and 4 bases respectively, with 13 bases between them. The CDR3 covers 15 residues. The germline V gene has CDR1 SQVTM and CDR2 ANQGSEA. The CDR3 DNA reads as TGCAGCGTTGAGGCCCTCGAATCGGGGGCCAACGTCCTGACTTTC. It codes for CSVEALESGANVLTF.

The gene calls are TRBV7-6 and TRBJ2-3; a possible D gene is TRBD1 (6 bases). The V gene's germline CDR1 is SGHVS and CDR2 FNYEAQ. V lost 2 bases and J lost 5, with 14 bases in between. The CDR3 covers 15 residues. CDR3 sequence reads: CASSLPPGEIDTQYF. The DNA for the CDR3 is TGTGCCAGCAGCTTACCCCCAGGGGAGATAGATACGCAGTATTTT. Based on the CDR3 plus reference TRBV7-6 and TRBJ2-3, the full variable domain is GAGVSQSPRYKVTKRGQDVALRCDPISGHVSLYWYRQALGQGPEFLTYFNYEAQQDKSGLPNDRFSAERPEGSISTLTIQRTEQRDSAMYRCASSLPPGEIDTQYFGPGTRLTVL.

The chain combines TRBV29-1 with TRBJ1-2, with unresolved D. V lost 7 bases, J lost 7 bases, and 13 bases lay in between. Germline values: CDR1 SQVTM, CDR2 ANQGSEA. The CDR3 has 11 amino acids. CDR3 loop: CSAQDRLGYTF. CDR3 in DNA: TGCAGCGCCCAGGACCGCCTTGGCTACACCTTC.

The CDR3 is CASSHLGQGAVETQYF. The CDR3 DNA reads as TGTGCCAGCAGTCACCTGGGACAGGGGGCAGTTGAGACCCAGTACTTC. The chain links TRBV6-2 or TRBV6-3 to TRBJ2-5, with TRBD1 identical over 12 bases. The CDR3 is made up of 16 amino acids. The V segment lost 5 bases and the J segment 5 bases; nucleotides outside the gene matches: 9. The V gene's germline CDR1 is MNHEY and CDR2 SVGEGT.

This chain uses TRBV7-6 with TRBJ2-1, with TRBD2 identical over 11 bases. The CDR3 covers 18 residues. Per germline, CDR1 SGHVS and CDR2 FNYEAQ. V was clipped by 4 bases and J by 0 bases; unmatched bases: 8. CDR3 residues: CASSSPPTSGNSYNEQFF. As DNA, the CDR3 is TGTGCCAGCAGCTCCCCACCGACTAGCGGGAACTCCTACAATGAGCAGTTCTTC.

The rearrangement links TRBV4-1 to TRBJ1-6; no definite D call. The CDR3 length is 19 residues. Trimming left V 1 base short and J 5 bases short, with 21 bases between. Germline-derived CDR1 and CDR2 are MGHRA and YSYEKL. In DNA form, the CDR3 reads TGCGCCAGCAGCCAAGTCCCCTCCCCCCACAAGGTTGATAATTCACCCCTCCACTTT. Protein product: CASSQVPSPHKVDNSPLHF.

The chain employs TRBV2 and TRBJ2-7; D not resolved. Trimming removed 5 bases from V and 0 bases from J, with 11 bases in between. The CDR3 has 14 amino acids. Per germline, CDR1 SNHLY and CDR2 FYNNEI. The CDR3 DNA follows: TGTGCCAGCAGTTGGAGCGTAAGCTCCTACGAGCAGTACTTC. Translated, it gives CASSWSVSSYEQYF.

J is TRBJ2-3 and V is TRBV14; D unclear. Germline loops: CDR1 SGHDN, CDR2 FVKESK. Trimming removed 3 bases at V and 0 bases at J, with 7 bases between. The CDR3 runs to 14 residues. The CDR3 is CASSQRRSTDTQYF. CDR3 DNA: TGTGCCAGCAGCCAGCGGCGTAGCACAGATACGCAGTATTTT.

The V gene is TRBV28, the J gene TRBJ1-5; D gene ambiguous. This CDR3 has 12 residues. Germline CDR1 and CDR2: MDHEN and SYDVKM. V lost 11 bases and J lost 4, with 12 bases in between. This CDR3 is CALNRPNQPQHF. In nucleotides, the CDR3 is TGTGCCCTTAACCGCCCTAATCAGCCCCAGCATTTT.

This clone was picked up a small number of times. The CDR3 region is CATSDPTGGSNQPQHF. CDR3 nucleotide sequence: TGTGCCACCAGTGATCCCACAGGGGGTAGCAATCAGCCCCAGCATTTT. The rearrangement uses TRBV24-1 and TRBJ1-5; 8 bases match TRBD1. This CDR3 has 16 amino acids. Per the germline V gene, CDR1 is KGHDR and CDR2 is SFDVKD. Losses at the gene ends were 3 bases for V and 0 bases for J; bases not matched to a gene: 3.

Comment on this clone: One end of the junction is discordant with germline, which a read error may explain. Within the sample, other DNA sequences also encode this same CDR3. The genes are TRBV2 and TRBJ2-3, with D perhaps TRBD2 (5 bases). Germline CDR1 and CDR2: SNHLY and FYNNEI. This CDR3 has 10 residues. CDR3: CASSDDGRGF. CDR3 coding DNA: TGTGCCAGCAGTGACGACGGACGGGGTTTT.

The V call is TRBV15, the J call TRBJ2-2; D is possibly TRBD2 (6 bases). The CDR3 has 17 amino acids. CDR1 and CDR2 from the germline V gene are LNHNV and YYDKDF (reference sequence). Trimming removed 0 bases at V and 1 base at J, with 12 bases between. DNA of the CDR3: TGTGCCACCAGCAGAGATCAGATAGCGGTGAACACCGGGGAGCTGTTTTTT. Translated, it gives CATSRDQIAVNTGELFF.

This sequence joins TRBV7-8 and TRBJ2-5; D is ambiguous. The CDR3 has 13 amino acids. CDR1 SGHVS and CDR2 FQNEAQ come from the germline V gene. Deletions cut 5 bases from V and 0 bases from J, with 7 bases between. The CDR3 bases are TGTGCCAGCAGCGCCAAGTACCAAGAGACCCAGTACTTC. This translates into CASSAKYQETQYF.

V usage is TRBV5-1 and J usage is TRBJ2-3; the D is unclear. The CDR3 is made up of 14 amino acids. Trimming left V 4 bases short and J 5 bases short, with 14 bases between. Germline CDR1 and CDR2: SGHRS and YFSETQ. CDR3 region: CASSPAEIRDTQYF. CDR3 DNA: TGCGCCAGCAGCCCGGCAGAGATAAGAGATACGCAGTATTTT.

V is TRBV19 and J is TRBJ2-1, with 7 bases lining up with TRBD1. With V trimmed by 4 bases and J by 4 bases, 4 bases remained unmatched. The germline V gene encodes CDR1 LNHDA and CDR2 SQIVND (reference sequence). CDR3 size: 14 residues. The CDR3 sequence: CASSTGTEYNEQFF. Here the CDR3 DNA reads TGTGCCAGTAGTACCGGGACAGAGTACAATGAGCAGTTCTTC.

The chain carries TRBV5-1 and TRBJ2-3; no reliable D call. The CDR3 is 12 residues long. The V and J ends lost 1 base and 0 bases respectively, with 0 bases between them. Germline-derived CDR1 and CDR2 are SGHRS and YFSETQ. The CDR3 DNA reads as TGCGCCAGCAGCTTGAGCACAGATACGCAGTATTTT. Its protein is CASSLSTDTQYF.